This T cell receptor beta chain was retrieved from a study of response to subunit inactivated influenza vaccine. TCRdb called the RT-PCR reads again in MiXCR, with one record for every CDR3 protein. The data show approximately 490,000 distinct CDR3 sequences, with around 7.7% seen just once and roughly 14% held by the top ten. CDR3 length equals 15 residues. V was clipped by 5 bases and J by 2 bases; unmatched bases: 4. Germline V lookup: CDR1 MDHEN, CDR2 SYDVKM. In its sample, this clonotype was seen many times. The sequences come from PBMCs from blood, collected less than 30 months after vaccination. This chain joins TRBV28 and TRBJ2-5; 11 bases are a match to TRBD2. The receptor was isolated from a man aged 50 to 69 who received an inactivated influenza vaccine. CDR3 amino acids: CASSPIAGGQETQYF. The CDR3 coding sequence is TGTGCCAGCAGTCCAATAGCGGGGGGGCAAGAGACCCAGTACTTC.